Included here is one T cell receptor (beta chain) sequence, with context. TCRdb re-called the 5' RACE reads; every CDR3 protein appears as one record, without DNA. The data include about 460,000 distinct CDR3 sequences; the top ten clones carry roughly 1.4%. The sample is drawn from a study of T cells expressing NK-cell markers. For the study at large: Sequencing covered eight donors, seven HCMV-seropositive and one seronegative.

The CDR3 consists of 14 residues. The sequence was obtained from a woman aged 45-65 years in good health. Sequencing used blood T cells: a sorted CD56 or NKG2C T cell subset, CD4+ or CD8+ T cells, or bulk PBMC T cells (not recorded which). The chain links TRBV12-3 or TRBV12-4 to TRBJ1-1; the TCRdb D gene call, TRBD1, has no DNA to confirm it. CDR3 region: CASSFARVNTEAFF.